This T cell receptor beta chain was recorded in a study of blood T cell repertoires in COVID-19. Study context: T cells, B-cell-depleted T cells, or PBMCs supplied cDNA or gDNA.

Germline V lookup: CDR1 LGHNT, CDR2 FRNRAP. The ends were cut back, 2 bases at V and 6 bases at J, with 6 bases in the middle. The CDR3 loop spans 12 amino acids. Seattle enrolled patients during active infection and tracked them longitudinally. The authors' processing: Scientists estimated how many nucleated cells there were by amplifying reference gene primers. The protocol was immunoSEQ multiplex PCR, while the TCRdb copy is restricted to in-frame clones and leaves out a portion. V and J calls and clone size are those listed in that table; D and trimming were worked out from the DNA. The sample carries more than 250,000 clones, more than 70% recorded once.

This clonotype was obtained from a young woman with COVID-19, enrolled during active disease. This chain joins TRBV12-5 and TRBJ2-3, with D uncertain. The sample consisted of peripheral blood. The CDR3 bases are TGTGCTAGTGGTTTGAGAGTGGATACGCAGTATTTT. It codes for CASGLRVDTQYF.